This TCR beta chain was captured by sequencing in a study of blood T cell repertoires in COVID-19. Whole-study context: COVID-19 samples collected from the United States, Italy and Spain covered acute and convalescent phases. PBMCs, B-cell-depleted T cells, or T cells provided the cDNA or gDNA that made up the material.

This CDR3 comprises 15 residues. V lost 5 bases and J 0 bases, leaving 11 bases between the germline ends. Germline V gene sequence: CDR1 SGHTA, CDR2 FQGNSA. Authors' analysis steps: Reference gene primer amplification in the assay estimated nucleated cell counts. The data were produced by immunoSEQ multiplex PCR, yet TCRdb's version contains in-frame clones alone and is incomplete. V, J and clone size derive from that table, while D and trimming were established from the DNA sequence. The sample carries 90,000 or so clones, 80% to 90% recorded once. This chain joins TRBV7-2 and TRBJ1-5, with a weak D call TRBD1 (5 bases). The receptor was isolated from a man between 60 and 75 years old with acute or convalescent COVID-19. The sequenced material came from peripheral blood. The CDR3 DNA is TGTGCCAGCAGCACGACAGTTAATAGCAATCAGCCCCAGCATTTT. Its protein is CASSTTVNSNQPQHF.